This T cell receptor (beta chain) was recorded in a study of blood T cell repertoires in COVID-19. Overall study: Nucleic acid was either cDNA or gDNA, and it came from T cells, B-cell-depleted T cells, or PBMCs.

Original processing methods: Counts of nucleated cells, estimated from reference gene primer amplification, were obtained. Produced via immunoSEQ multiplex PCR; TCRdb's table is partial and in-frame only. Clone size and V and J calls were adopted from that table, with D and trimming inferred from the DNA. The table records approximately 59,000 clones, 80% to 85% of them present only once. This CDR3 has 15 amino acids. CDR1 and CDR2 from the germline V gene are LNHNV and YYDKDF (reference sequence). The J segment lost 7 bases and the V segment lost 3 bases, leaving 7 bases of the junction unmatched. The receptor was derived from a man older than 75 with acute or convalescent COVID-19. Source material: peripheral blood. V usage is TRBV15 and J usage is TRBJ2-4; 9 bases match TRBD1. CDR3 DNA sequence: TGTGCCACCAGCAGGCAACAGGGGGCTAGTAACATTCAGTACTTC. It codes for CATSRQQGASNIQYF.